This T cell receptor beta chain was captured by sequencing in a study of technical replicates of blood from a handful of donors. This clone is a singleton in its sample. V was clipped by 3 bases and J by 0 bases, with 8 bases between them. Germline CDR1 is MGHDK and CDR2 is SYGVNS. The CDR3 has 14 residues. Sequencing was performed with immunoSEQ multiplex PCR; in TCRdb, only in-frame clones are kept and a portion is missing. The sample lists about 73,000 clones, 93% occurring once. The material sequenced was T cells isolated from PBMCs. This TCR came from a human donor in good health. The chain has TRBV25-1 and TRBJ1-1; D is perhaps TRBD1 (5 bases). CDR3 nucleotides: TGTGCCAGCAGTGAGGGGGGGATGAACACTGAAGCTTTCTTT. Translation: CASSEGGMNTEAFF.